This TCR beta chain originates from a study of shared clonotypes between healthy human individuals. With 2 bases removed from V and 7 bases from J, the gap between germline ends came to 16 bases. This CDR3 comprises 14 residues. Germline assignment: CDR1 SGHKS and CDR2 YYEKEE (reference sequence). Worth noting for this clone: Its antigen is unidentified.

Study-wide results and limits: As a rule, naive subsets had a larger estimated richness than memory subsets.

Repertoires were generated with immunoSEQ multiplex PCR, while TCRdb's copy carries only in-frame clones and drops some. The top ten hold around half of the sample, which has around 88,000 clones, almost 70% seen once. Participating donors were healthy, HIV-negative adults free of recent acute infections or vaccinations. This TCR was recovered from a man aged 25-45 years in good health. V is TRBV5-5 and J is TRBJ2-7, with TRBD2 as a possible D gene (5 bases). Source material: memory CD8+ T cells sorted from blood. Indicated subset: CD45RO+ cells pooled with CCR7-negative TemRA cells. The CDR3 region has the DNA TGTGCCAGCAGCTTCTCCGTATCCTCGGGGGAGCAGTACTTC. Protein: CASSFSVSSGEQYF.